What follows describes a single T cell receptor beta chain. What this receptor recognizes is not known. It has no much larger one-base neighbor in the sample; base qualities were not kept. The sample comes from a study of somatic mutations in T cells in chronic GVHD (TCRdb year 2020). The CDR3 starts with the cysteine, ends with the phenylalanine, and has 15 residues. The sequence is cut down to CDR3 DNA, 45 bases in frame from base 1. V is reduced by 7 bases and J by 6 bases, leaving a spacing of 20 bases between them. From a lookup of the germline V gene, CDR1 and CDR2 are SGHVS and FQNEAQ. For sorting, staining was performed with anti-CD3, anti-CD4, anti-CD8 and a Vbeta20 antibody from the IOTest Beta Mark kit on a FACSAria III, and a purity above 98% was achieved. Peripheral blood was collected in sodium heparin tubes, and mononuclear cells were isolated by Ficoll-Paque PLUS density gradient centrifugation. CD4+ Vbeta20+, CD4+ Vbeta20-, and CD8+ T cell fractions were FACS-sorted before TCRbeta deep sequencing.

Isolated genomic DNA was used for TCRbeta deep sequencing. TCRbeta CDR3 sequencing and initial data processing were performed as a commercial service with the immunoSEQ assay. As for the authors' bioinformatics: Reads were demultiplexed, adapter and primer sequences were removed, similar clones were merged by frequency-ratio clustering, and V, D, J genes were annotated with IMGT. TCRdb's version of the immuneACCESS table is confined to in-frame rearrangements and falls short of the full clone set. An unresolved V gene accounts for under half of the shortfall where checked; the remainder is of unknown origin. D and trimming were read from the DNA, whereas the V and J calls and clone size are those reported in that table. Within this sample are about 13,000 clones, with around 82% of them counted one time only. About a third of the sample is held by the ten biggest clonotypes.

This receptor was identified in a male patient in his 50s with chronic graft-versus-host disease. After a transplant, the graft donor may have provided part of the T cells. This sequence uses TRBV7-8 and TRBJ2-3, and TRBD2 may be the D gene, going by 7 matching bases. Source material: Vbeta20-negative CD4+ T cells from blood. Read against the paper, the sample's cell subset or site label means: CD4+ T cells sorted as TCR Vbeta20 negative by flow cytometry. The CDR3 protein is CASMGPGGNGDTQYF. The nucleotide sequence reads TGTGCCAGCATGGGACCGGGGGGCAATGGGGATACGCAGTATTTT.